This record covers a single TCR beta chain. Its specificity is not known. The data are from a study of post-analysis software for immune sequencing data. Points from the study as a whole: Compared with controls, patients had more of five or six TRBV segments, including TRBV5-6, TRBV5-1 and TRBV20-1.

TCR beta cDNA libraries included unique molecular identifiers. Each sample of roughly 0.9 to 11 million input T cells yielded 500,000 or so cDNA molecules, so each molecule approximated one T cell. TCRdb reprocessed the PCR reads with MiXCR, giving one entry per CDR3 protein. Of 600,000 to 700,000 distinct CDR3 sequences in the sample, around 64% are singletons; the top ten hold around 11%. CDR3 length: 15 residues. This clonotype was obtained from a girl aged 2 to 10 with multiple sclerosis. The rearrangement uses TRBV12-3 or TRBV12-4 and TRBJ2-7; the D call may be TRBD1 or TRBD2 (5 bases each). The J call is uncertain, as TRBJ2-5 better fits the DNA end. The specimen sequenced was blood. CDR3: CASSLVHGAGETQYF. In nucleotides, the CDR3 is TGTGCCAGCAGTTTGGTTCACGGGGCGGGAGAGACCCAGTACTTC.